The rows below give T cell receptor beta chains drawn from one sample of a study of shared clonotypes between healthy human individuals. TCRdb's table, derived via immunoSEQ multiplex PCR, lists solely in-frame clones and lacks some. The data show under 2,000,000 clones, just under 95% seen once. Source material: naive CD8+ T cells sorted from blood. The receptors shown here come from a man between 18 and 29 years old in good health. Both conserved end residues are part of each CDR3. Not all rows give a size; the values are once, few, many and, for expanded clones, a class.

>TRBV14|.|TRBJ2-3
CASSQEPSGRDTQYF
>TRBV5-6|.|TRBJ2-2
CASSFDPLAGALNTGELFF
>TRBV4-1|.|TRBJ2-7
CASSQGRTGLYEQYF
>TRBV5-6|.|TRBJ1-1
CASSLEGHTEAFF
>TRBV5-4|.|TRBJ2-7
CASSLDRGGGYEQYF
>TRBV29-1|.|TRBJ1-1
CSGREVAEAFF
>TRBV27|.|TRBJ1-4
CASSSRQGGEKLFF
>TRBV7-9|.|TRBJ2-2
CASSPPDRVGGHERMFF
>TRBV7-9|few|TRBJ2-1
CASSGTSGRGYNEQFF
>TRBV29-1|.|TRBJ2-1
CSVEAPWGDYNEQFF
>TRBV15|.|TRBJ1-4
CATNGAGNEKLFF
>TRBV7-8|.|TRBJ2-2
CASSFRNTGELFF
>TRBV11-2|.|TRBJ2-7
CASSFGGTVYEQYF
>TRBV2|.|TRBJ1-4
CASSVTHMTGPNEKLFF
>TRBV30|.|TRBJ1-1
CAWSVMVNTEAFF
>TRBV6-6|.|TRBJ2-5
CASSYAYGGQETQYF
>TRBV28|.|TRBJ2-7
CASSTRGLFYEQYF
>TRBV10-3|once|TRBJ1-2
CAISEGQDYGYTF
>TRBV6-1|.|TRBJ2-7
CASSEGDTRYEQYF
>TRBV4-3|.|TRBJ2-7
CASSQEPLAGGYEQYF
>TRBV4-1|.|TRBJ1-2
CASSETGVHYGYTF
>TRBV7-9|.|TRBJ1-2
CASSFPGVGYGYTF
>TRBV6-6|.|TRBJ2-3
CASVSSGMMDTQYF
>TRBV4-1|.|TRBJ1-1
CASSEGTGVADTEAFF
>TRBV7-9|.|TRBJ1-5
CASSSQGLDQPQHF
>TRBV4-1|once|TRBJ1-2
CASSQDVGNLDGYTF
>TRBV7-6|.|TRBJ2-2
CASSLAGPGELFF
>TRBV7-2|.|TRBJ2-5
CASSLGGGTETQYF
>TRBV4-3|.|TRBJ2-3
CASSPGGEGLTDTQYF
>TRBV2|.|TRBJ2-2
CASRVTGGDTGELFF
>TRBV4-3|once|TRBJ1-2
CASSQDLWGGYTF
>TRBV11-2|.|TRBJ2-7
CASRDFLRYEQYF
>TRBV30|.|TRBJ2-1
CAWSVLSNEQFF
>TRBV18|.|TRBJ2-2
CASSPDLWAGELFF
>TRBV16|.|TRBJ1-1
CASSQLGGLITEAFF
>TRBV4-3|.|TRBJ2-1
CASSQVFSGGNEQFF
>TRBV6-1|.|TRBJ1-3
CASSESRAGNTIYF
>TRBV6-6|.|TRBJ1-4
CASSYETDRTDEKLFF
>TRBV6-5|.|TRBJ2-7
CASSYSTGQVPYEQYF
>TRBV5-6|.|TRBJ2-3
CASSLVWETISTDTQYF
>TRBV6-5|.|TRBJ2-7
CASSYFQGRYEQYF
>TRBV13|.|TRBJ2-7
CASSLGGTGGNYEQYF
>TRBV18|.|TRBJ2-7
CASSTGQEQYF
>TRBV2|once|TRBJ2-3
CASLAGVPDTQYF
>TRBV28|.|TRBJ2-1
CASNGGRSYNEQFF
>TRBV15|.|TRBJ1-5
CATSSNLGQPQHF
>TRBV30|.|TRBJ2-3
CAWSPGTASTDTQYF
>TRBV7-9|.|TRBJ2-7
CASSPRDRYYEQYF
>TRBV11-2|.|TRBJ2-7
CASSFGTGGSYEQYF
>TRBV2|.|TRBJ2-7
CASRGSAYEQYF
>TRBV6-1|.|TRBJ2-5
CASSEFLETQYF
>TRBV28|.|TRBJ2-3
CASRPQDIPRRDTQYF
>TRBV4-1|.|TRBJ2-6
CASSQYPTPHLTF
>TRBV11-2|.|TRBJ2-2
CASTSPRGNTGELFF
>TRBV23-1|.|TRBJ2-4
CASSQSRHREATQIF
>TRBV27|.|TRBJ2-7
CASSLSGRGPSEEQYF
>TRBV4-3|.|TRBJ1-2
CASSQDQQIFNGYTF
>TRBV7-9|.|TRBJ1-2
CASNVLGPSEGYTF
>TRBV6-1|.|TRBJ2-7
CATSVREQYF
>TRBV6-6|.|TRBJ1-2
CASSYSMSGGGYTF